This TCR beta chain was observed in a study of patients and donors after allogeneic stem cell transplantation. TCRdb processed the RT-PCR reads anew with MiXCR; each CDR3 protein has one entry. The table records under 200,000 distinct CDR3 sequences, approximately 24% of them present only once. The CDR3 runs 14 residues. CDR1 SQVTM and CDR2 ANQGSEA come from the germline V gene. The V end lost 2 bases, the J end lost 0 bases, and 9 bases lay between the germline ends. This clonotype was seen a few times. This TCR was recovered from a human donor who was either an allogeneic HSCT recipient or a stem cell or donor lymphocyte infusion donor (not recorded which). It is not recorded whose cells these are; they may come from a transplant donor. Sequenced material: blood, either unsorted or a sorted T cell fraction (not recorded which). V usage is TRBV29-1 and J usage is TRBJ2-3; D is uncertain. CDR3 residues: CSVERRFSTDTQYF. Written as DNA, the CDR3 is TGCAGCGTTGAACGCAGGTTTAGCACAGATACGCAGTATTTT.